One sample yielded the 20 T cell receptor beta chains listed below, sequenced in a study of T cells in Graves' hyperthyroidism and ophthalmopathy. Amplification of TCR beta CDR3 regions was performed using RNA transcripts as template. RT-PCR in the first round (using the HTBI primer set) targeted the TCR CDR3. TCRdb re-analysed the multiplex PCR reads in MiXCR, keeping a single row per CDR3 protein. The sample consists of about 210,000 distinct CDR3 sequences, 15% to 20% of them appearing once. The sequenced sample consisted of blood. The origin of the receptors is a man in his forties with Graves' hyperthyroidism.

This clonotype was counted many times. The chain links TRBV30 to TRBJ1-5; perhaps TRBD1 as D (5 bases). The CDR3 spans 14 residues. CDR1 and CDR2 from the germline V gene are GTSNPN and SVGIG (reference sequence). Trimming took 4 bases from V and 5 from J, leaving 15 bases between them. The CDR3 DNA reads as TGTGCCTGGAACCAAGGGCGGGGGGATCAGCCCCAGCATTTT. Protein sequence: CAWNQGRGDQPQHF.

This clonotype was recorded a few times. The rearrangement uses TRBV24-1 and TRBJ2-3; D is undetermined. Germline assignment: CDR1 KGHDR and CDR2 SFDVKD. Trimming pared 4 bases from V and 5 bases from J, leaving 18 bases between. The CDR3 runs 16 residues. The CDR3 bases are TGTGCCACCAGTGAGATTGGAATGTCTGGCGGAGATACGCAGTATTTT. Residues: CATSEIGMSGGDTQYF.

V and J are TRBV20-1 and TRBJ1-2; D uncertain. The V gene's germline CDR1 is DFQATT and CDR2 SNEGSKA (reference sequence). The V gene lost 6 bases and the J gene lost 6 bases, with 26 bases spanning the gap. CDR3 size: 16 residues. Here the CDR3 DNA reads TGCAGTGCCGATCCAGCGGGCTCTCCCGCGGAGGATGGCTACACCTTC. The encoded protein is CSADPAGSPAEDGYTF.

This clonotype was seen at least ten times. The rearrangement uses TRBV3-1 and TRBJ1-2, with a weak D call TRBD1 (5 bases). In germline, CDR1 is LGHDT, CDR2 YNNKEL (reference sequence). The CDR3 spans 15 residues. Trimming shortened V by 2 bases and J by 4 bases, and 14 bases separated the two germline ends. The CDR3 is CASSQSVGGTYGYTF. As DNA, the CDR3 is TGTGCCAGCAGCCAATCCGTGGGGGGTACCTATGGCTACACCTTC.

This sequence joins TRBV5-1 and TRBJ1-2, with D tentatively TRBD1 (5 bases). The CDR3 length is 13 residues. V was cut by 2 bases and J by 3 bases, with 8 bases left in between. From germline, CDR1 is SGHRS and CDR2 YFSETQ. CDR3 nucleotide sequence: TGCGCCAGCAGCTTCAGGGCCGACTATGGCTACACCTTC. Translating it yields CASSFRADYGYTF.

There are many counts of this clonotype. The CDR3 spells CASSLAVDPSDTQYF. CDR3 bases: TGCGCCAGCAGCTTGGCCGTAGACCCGTCGGATACGCAGTATTTT. The chain couples TRBV5-1 to TRBJ2-3; D is ambiguous. Between the trimmed V and J ends, which lost 0 bases and 6 bases, there was a span of 14 bases. Germline values: CDR1 SGHRS, CDR2 YFSETQ. CDR3 length equals 15 residues.

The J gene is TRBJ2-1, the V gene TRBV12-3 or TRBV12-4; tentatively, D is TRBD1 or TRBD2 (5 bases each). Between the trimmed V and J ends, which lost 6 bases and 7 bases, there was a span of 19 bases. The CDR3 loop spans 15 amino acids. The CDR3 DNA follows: TGTGCCAGCAGCCTCCTGGGGGTGGGTTGGAATGAGCAGTTCTTC. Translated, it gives CASSLLGVGWNEQFF.

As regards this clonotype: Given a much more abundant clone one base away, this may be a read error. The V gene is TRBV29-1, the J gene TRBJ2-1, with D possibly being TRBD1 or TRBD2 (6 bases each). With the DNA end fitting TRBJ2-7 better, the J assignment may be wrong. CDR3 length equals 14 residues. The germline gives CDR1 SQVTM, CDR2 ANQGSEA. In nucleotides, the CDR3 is TGCAGCGTTGAAGGAGGTGAAGGGGGGAATGAGCAGTACTTC. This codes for CSVEGGEGGNEQYF.

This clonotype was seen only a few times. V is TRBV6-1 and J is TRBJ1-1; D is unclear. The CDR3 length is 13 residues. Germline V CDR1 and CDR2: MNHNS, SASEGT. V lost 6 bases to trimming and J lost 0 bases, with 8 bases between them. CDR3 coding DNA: TGTGCCAGCAGGGACGGAATGAACACTGAAGCTTTCTTT. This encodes CASRDGMNTEAFF.

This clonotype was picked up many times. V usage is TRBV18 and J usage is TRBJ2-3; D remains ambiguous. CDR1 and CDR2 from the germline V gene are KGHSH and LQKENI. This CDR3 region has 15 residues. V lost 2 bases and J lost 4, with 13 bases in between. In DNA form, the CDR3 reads TGTGCCAGCTCACCAGGCGGTCGGGCCCCAGATACGCAGTATTTT. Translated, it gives CASSPGGRAPDTQYF.

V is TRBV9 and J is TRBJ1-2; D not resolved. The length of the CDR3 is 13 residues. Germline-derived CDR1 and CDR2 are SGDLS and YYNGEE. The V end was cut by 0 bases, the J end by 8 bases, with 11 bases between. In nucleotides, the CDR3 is TGTGCCAGCAGCGTAGACCCGGGTTACGGCTACACCTTC. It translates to CASSVDPGYGYTF.

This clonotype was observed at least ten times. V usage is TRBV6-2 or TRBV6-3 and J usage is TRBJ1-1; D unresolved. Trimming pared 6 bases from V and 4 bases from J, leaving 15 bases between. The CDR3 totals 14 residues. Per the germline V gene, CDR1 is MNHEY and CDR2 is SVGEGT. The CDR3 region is CASRNPNNPTEAFF. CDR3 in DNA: TGTGCCAGCAGGAACCCAAACAATCCCACTGAAGCTTTCTTT.

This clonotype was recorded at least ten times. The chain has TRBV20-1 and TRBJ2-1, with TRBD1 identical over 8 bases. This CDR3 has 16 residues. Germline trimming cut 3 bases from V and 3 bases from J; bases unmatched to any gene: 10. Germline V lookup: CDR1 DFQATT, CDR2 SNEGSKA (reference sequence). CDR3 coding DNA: TGCAGTGCTAGGGTAGGGACAGGTTTCGGCTACAATGAGCAGTTCTTC. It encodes CSARVGTGFGYNEQFF.

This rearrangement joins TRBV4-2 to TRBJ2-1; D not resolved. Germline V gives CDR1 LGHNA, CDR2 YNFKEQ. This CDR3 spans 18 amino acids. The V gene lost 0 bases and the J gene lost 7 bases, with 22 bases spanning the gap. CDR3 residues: CASSQEARVGQAVNEQFF. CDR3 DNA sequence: TGTGCCAGCAGCCAAGAAGCTAGGGTGGGTCAGGCAGTAAATGAGCAGTTCTTC.

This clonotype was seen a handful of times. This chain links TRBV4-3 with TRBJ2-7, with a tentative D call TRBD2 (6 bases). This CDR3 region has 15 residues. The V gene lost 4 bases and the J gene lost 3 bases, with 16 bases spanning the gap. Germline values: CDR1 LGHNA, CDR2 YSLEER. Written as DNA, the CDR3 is TGCGCCAGCAGCCCGGGAGCAGGGACCCGCTACGAGCAGTACTTC. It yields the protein CASSPGAGTRYEQYF.

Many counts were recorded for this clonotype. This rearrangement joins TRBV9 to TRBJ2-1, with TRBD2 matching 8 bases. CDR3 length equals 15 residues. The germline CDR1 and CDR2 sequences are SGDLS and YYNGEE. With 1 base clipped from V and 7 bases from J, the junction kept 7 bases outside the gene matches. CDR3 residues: CASSVSGGWTNEQFF. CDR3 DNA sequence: TGTGCCAGCAGCGTATCGGGGGGGTGGACGAATGAGCAGTTCTTC.

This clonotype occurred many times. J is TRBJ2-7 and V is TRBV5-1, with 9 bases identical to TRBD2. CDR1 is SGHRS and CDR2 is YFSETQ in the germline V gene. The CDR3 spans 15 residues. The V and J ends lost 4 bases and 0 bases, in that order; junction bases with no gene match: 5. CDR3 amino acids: CASSIAGATSYEQYF. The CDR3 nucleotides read TGCGCCAGCAGCATAGCGGGGGCGACCTCCTACGAGCAGTACTTC.

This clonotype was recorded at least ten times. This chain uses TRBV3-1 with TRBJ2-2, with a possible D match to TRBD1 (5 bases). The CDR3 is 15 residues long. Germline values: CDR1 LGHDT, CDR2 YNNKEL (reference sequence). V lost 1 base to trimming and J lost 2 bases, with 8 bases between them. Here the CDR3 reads CASSQGGHNTGELFF. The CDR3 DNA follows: TGTGCCAGCAGCCAAGGGGGCCATAACACCGGGGAGCTGTTTTTT.

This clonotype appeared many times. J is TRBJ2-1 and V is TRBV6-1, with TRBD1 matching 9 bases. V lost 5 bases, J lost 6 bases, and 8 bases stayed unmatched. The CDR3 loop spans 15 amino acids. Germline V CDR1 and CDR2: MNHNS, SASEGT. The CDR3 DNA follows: TGTGCCAGCAGTTATCCGGGACAGGGTGTCAATGAGCAGTTCTTC. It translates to CASSYPGQGVNEQFF.

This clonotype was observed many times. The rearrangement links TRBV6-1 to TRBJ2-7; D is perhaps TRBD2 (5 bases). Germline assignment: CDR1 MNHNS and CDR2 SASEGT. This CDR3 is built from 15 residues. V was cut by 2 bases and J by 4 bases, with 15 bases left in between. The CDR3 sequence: CASSETFGLRYEQYF. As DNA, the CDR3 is TGTGCCAGCAGTGAAACCTTCGGACTCCGATACGAGCAGTACTTC.